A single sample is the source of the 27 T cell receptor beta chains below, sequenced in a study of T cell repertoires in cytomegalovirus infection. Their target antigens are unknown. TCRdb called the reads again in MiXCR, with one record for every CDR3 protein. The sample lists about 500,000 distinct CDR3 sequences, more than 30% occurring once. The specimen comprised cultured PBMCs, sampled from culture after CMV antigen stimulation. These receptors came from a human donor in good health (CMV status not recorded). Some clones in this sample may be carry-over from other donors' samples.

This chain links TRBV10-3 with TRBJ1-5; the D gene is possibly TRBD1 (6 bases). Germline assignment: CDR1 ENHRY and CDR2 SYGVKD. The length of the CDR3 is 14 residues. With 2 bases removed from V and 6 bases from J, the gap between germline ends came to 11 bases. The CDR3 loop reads CAISEGGQVQPQHF. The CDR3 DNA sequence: TGTGCCATCAGTGAGGGGGGGCAGGTTCAGCCCCAGCATTTT.

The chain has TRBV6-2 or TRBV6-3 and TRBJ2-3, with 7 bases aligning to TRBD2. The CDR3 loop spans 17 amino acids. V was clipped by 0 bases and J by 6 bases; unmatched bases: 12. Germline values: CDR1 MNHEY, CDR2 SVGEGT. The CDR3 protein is CASSYSRSGMRVDTQYF. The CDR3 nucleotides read TGTGCCAGCAGTTACTCGAGAAGCGGGATGAGAGTCGATACGCAGTATTTT.

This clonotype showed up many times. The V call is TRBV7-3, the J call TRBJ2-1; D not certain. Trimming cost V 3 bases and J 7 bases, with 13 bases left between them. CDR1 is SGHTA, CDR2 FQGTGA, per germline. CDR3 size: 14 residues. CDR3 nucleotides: TGTGCCAGCAGCTTTGGGGTGGGGAAAAATGAGCAGTTCTTC. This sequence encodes CASSFGVGKNEQFF.

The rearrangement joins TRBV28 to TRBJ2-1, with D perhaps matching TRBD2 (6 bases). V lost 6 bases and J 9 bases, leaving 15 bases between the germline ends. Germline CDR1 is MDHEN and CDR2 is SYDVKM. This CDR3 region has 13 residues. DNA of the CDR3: TGTGCCAGCAGGCGGATCGACGGGGGTGAGCAGTTCTTC. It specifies CASRRIDGGEQFF. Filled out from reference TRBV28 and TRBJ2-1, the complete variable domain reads DVKVTQSSRYLVKRTGEKVFLECVQDMDHENMFWYRQDPGLGLRLIYFSYDVKMKEKGDIPEGYSVSREKKERFSLILESASTNQTSMYLCASRRIDGGEQFFGPGTRLTVL.

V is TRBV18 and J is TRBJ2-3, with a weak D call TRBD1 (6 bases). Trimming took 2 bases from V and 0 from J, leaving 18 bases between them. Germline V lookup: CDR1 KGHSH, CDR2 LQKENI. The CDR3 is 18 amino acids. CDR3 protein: CASSPTYRQATSTDTQYF. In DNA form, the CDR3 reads TGTGCCAGCTCACCAACCTACCGACAGGCAACTAGCACAGATACGCAGTATTTT.

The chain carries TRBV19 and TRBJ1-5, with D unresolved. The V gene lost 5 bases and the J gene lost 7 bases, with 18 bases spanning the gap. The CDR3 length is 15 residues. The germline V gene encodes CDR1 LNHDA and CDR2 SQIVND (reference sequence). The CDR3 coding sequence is TGTGCCAGTAGTGATCTTAGGGCCCCGGGACAGCCCCAGCATTTT. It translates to CASSDLRAPGQPQHF. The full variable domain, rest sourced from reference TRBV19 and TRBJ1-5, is DGGITQSPKYLFRKEGQNVTLSCEQNLNHDAMYWYRQDPGQGLRLIYYSQIVNDFQKGDIAEGYSVSREKKESFPLTVTSAQKNPTAFYLCASSDLRAPGQPQHFGDGTRLSIL.

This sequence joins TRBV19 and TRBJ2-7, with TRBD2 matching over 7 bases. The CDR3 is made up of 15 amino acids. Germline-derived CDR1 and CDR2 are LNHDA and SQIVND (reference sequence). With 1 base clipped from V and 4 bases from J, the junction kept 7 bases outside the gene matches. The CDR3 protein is CASSIAAGELYEQYF. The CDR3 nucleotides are TGTGCCAGTAGTATAGCCGCGGGAGAGCTATACGAGCAGTACTTC.

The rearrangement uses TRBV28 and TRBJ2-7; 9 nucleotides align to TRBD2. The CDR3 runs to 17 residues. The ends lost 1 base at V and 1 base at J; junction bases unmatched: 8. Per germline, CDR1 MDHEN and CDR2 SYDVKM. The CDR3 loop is CASSLFFRREGSYEQYF. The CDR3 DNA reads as TGTGCCAGCAGTTTATTCTTTCGGCGGGAGGGTTCCTACGAGCAGTACTTC.

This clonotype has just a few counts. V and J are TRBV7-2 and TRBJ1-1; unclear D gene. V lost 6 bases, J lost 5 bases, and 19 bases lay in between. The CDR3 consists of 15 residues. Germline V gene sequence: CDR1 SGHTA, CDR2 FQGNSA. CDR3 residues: CASSPFPALGTEAFF. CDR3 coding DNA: TGTGCCAGCAGTCCCTTTCCCGCTTTGGGAACTGAAGCTTTCTTT.

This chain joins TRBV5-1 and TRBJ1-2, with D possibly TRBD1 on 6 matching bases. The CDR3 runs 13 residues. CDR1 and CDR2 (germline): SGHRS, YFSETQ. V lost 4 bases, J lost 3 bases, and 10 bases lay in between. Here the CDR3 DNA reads TGCGCCAGCAGCGGGGGGACACACTATGGCTACACCTTC. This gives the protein CASSGGTHYGYTF.

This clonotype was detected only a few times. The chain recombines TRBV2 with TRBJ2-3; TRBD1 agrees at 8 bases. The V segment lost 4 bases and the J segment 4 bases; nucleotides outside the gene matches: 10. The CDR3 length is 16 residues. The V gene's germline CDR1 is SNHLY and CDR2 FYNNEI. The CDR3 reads CASSGRARGRADTQYF. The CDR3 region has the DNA TGTGCCAGCAGTGGCAGGGCCAGGGGGCGCGCAGATACGCAGTATTTT.

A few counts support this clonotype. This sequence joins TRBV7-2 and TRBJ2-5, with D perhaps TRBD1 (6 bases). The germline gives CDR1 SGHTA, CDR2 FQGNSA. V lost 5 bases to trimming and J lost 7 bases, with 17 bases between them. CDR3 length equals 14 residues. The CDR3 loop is CASSRDTPLGTQYF. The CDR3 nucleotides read TGTGCCAGCAGCCGGGACACCCCGTTGGGGACCCAGTACTTC. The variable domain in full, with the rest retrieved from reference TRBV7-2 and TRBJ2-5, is GAGVSQSPSNKVTEKGKDVELRCDPISGHTALYWYRQSLGQGLEFLIYFQGNSAPDKSGLPSDRFSAERTGGSVSTLTIQRTQQEDSAVYLCASSRDTPLGTQYFGPGTRLLVL.

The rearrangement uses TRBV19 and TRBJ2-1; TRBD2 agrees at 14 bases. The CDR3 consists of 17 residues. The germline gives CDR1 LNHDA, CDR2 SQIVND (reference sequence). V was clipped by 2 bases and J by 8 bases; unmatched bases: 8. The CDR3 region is CASSIPRLAGGKHEQFF. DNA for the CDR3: TGTGCCAGTAGTATACCCCGACTAGCGGGAGGGAAGCATGAGCAGTTCTTC. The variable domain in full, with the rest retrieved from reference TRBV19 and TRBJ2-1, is DGGITQSPKYLFRKEGQNVTLSCEQNLNHDAMYWYRQDPGQGLRLIYYSQIVNDFQKGDIAEGYSVSREKKESFPLTVTSAQKNPTAFYLCASSIPRLAGGKHEQFFGPGTRLTVL.

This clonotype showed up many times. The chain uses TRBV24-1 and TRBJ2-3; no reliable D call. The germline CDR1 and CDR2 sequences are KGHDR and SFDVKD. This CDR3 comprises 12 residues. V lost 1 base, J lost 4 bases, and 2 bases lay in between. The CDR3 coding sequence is TGTGCCACCAGTGATTTACCAGATACGCAGTATTTT. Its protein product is CATSDLPDTQYF.

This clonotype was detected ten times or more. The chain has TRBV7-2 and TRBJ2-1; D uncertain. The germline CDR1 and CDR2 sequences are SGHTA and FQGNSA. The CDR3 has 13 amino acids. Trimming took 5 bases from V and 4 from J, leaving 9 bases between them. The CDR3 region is CASSPTSYNEQFF. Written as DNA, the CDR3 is TGTGCCAGCAGCCCCACGTCTTACAATGAGCAGTTCTTC.

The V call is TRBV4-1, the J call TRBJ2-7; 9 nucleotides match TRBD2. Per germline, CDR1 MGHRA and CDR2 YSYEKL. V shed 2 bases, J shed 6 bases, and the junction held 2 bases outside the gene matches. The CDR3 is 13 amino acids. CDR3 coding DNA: TGCGCCAGCAGCCAAAGCGGGGGGCGCGAGCAGTACTTC. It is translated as CASSQSGGREQYF.

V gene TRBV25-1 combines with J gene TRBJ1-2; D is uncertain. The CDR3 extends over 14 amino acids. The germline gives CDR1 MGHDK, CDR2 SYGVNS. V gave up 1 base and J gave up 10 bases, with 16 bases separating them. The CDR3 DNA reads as TGTGCCAGCAGTGAATTCGGAGAAGGTTTGGACTACACCTTC. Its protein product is CASSEFGEGLDYTF.

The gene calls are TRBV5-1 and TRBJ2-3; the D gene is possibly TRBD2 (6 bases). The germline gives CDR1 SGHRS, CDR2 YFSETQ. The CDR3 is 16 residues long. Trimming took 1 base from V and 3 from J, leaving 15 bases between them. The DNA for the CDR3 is TGCGCCAGCAGCTTGCTCCCGGGACTCACAACAGATACGCAGTATTTT. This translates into CASSLLPGLTTDTQYF.

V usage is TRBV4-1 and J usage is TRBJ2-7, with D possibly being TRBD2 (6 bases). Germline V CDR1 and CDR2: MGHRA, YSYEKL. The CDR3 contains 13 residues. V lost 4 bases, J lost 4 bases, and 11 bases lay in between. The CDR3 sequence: CASSRSGEYEQYF. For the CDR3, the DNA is TGCGCCAGCAGCCGATCGGGAGAATACGAGCAGTACTTC.

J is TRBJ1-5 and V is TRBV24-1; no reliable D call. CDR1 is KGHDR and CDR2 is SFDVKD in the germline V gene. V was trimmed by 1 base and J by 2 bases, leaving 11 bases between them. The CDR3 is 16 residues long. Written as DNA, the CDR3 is TGTGCCACCAGTGATTTAACCAACCCCTGCAATCAGCCCCAGCATTTT. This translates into CATSDLTNPCNQPQHF.

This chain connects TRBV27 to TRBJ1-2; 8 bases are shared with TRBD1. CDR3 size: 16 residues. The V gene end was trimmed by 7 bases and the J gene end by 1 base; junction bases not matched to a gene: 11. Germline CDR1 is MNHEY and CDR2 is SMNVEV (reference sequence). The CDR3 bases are TGTGCCAGCACCGACAATGGACAGGGAGATAACTATGGCTACACCTTC. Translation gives CASTDNGQGDNYGYTF.

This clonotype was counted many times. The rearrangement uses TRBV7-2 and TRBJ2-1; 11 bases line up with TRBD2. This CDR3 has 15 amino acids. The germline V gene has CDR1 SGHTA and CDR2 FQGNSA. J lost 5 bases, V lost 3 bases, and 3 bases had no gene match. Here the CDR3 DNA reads TGTGCCAGCAGCTTGGGACTAGCGGAAAACAATGAGCAGTTCTTC. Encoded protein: CASSLGLAENNEQFF.

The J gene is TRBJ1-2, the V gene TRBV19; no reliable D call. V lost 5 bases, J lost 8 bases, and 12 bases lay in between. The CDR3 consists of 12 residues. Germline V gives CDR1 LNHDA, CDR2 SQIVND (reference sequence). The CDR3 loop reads CASSAGRRGYTF. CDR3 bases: TGTGCCAGTAGTGCAGGCCGTCGGGGCTACACCTTC.

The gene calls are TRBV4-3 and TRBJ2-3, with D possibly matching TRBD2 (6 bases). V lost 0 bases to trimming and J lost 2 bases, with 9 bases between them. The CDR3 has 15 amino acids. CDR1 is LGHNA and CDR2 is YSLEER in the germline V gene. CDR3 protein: CASSQDWTNTDTQYF. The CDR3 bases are TGCGCCAGCAGCCAAGATTGGACTAACACAGATACGCAGTATTTT.

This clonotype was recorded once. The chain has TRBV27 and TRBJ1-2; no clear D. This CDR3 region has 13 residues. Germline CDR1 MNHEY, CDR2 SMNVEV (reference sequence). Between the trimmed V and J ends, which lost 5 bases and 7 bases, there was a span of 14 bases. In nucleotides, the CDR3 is TGTGCCAGCAGTACTCCATCGGGTGGTGGCTACACCTTC. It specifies CASSTPSGGGYTF.

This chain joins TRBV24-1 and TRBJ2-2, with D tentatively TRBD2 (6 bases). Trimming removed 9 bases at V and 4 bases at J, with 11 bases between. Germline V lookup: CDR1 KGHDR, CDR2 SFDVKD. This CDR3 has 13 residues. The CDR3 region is CATRFGGTGELFF. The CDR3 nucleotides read TGTGCCACCCGTTTCGGGGGCACCGGGGAGCTGTTTTTT.

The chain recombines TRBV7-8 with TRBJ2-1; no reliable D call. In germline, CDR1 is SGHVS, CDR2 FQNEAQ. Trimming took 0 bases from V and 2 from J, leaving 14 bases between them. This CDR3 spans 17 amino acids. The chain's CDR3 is CASSLAPGVRTYNEQFF. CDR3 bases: TGTGCCAGCAGCTTAGCCCCGGGTGTGAGGACCTACAATGAGCAGTTCTTC.